These T cell receptor beta chains were read from a single sample in a study of identical twins. TCRdb reanalysed the 5' RACE reads using MiXCR and keeps one entry per CDR3 protein. The sample has about 900,000 distinct CDR3 sequences; 9% to 15% are singletons. This sample also appeared in a second study, on yellow fever vaccine responses in identical twins.

The sequencing sample was made of PBMCs. These TCRs come from a woman aged 18-30 years in good health. CDR3s include the opening cysteine and the closing phenylalanine or tryptophan. D genes are given only for firm matches. Not every row has a clone size; where given, it reads once, few, many or a size class.

v_call: TRBV20-1
cdr3_length: 15
clone_size: few
d_call: TRBD2
j_call: TRBJ2-3
cdr3_nt: TGCAGTGCGCGACTAGCGGGGGGGCGGGGGGATACGCAGTATTTT
cdr3_aa: CSARLAGGRGDTQYF

v_call: TRBV28
cdr3_length: 11
clone_size: -
d_call: -
j_call: TRBJ2-5
cdr3_nt: TGTGCCAGCAGCTCAAGACTCGTAGATTACTTC
cdr3_aa: CASSSRLVDYF

v_call: TRBV20-1
cdr3_length: 14
clone_size: many
d_call: -
j_call: TRBJ2-7
cdr3_nt: TGCAGTGCTAGAGAAGGTAGCGATTACGTCGAGCAGTACTTC
cdr3_aa: CSAREGSDYVEQYF

v_call: TRBV5-1
cdr3_length: 13
clone_size: -
d_call: -
j_call: TRBJ1-2
cdr3_nt: TGCGCCAGCAGCTTCTCCGGACGCGATGGCTACACCTTC
cdr3_aa: CASSFSGRDGYTF

v_call: TRBV4-2
cdr3_length: 17
clone_size: few
d_call: TRBD1
j_call: TRBJ2-6
cdr3_nt: TGTGCCAGCAGACCGACAGGGGACCTCTCTGGGGCCAACGTCCTGACTTTC
cdr3_aa: CASRPTGDLSGANVLTF

v_call: TRBV6-1
cdr3_length: 16
clone_size: few
d_call: -
j_call: TRBJ2-7
cdr3_nt: TGTGCCAGCAGTGGGGCCGGTGGGCTGAGAGCCTACGAGCAGTACTTC
cdr3_aa: CASSGAGGLRAYEQYF

v_call: TRBV6-1
cdr3_length: 16
clone_size: many
d_call: TRBD2
j_call: TRBJ2-3
cdr3_nt: TGTGCCAGCAACCCCGCGACTAGCGGGAGGTCAGATACGCAGTATTTT
cdr3_aa: CASNPATSGRSDTQYF

v_call: TRBV7-9
cdr3_length: 12
clone_size: many
d_call: -
j_call: TRBJ2-2
cdr3_nt: TGTGCCAGCAGCTTAGGGTCTCGGGAGCTGTTTTTT
cdr3_aa: CASSLGSRELFF

v_call: TRBV4-1
cdr3_length: 18
clone_size: few
d_call: -
j_call: TRBJ2-4
cdr3_nt: TGCGCCAGCAGCCCTGCCTCTGATCGTCCCTTAGCCAAAAACATTCAGTACTTC
cdr3_aa: CASSPASDRPLAKNIQYF

v_call: TRBV5-1
cdr3_length: 19
clone_size: -
d_call: TRBD2
j_call: TRBJ2-1
cdr3_nt: TGCGCCAGCAGCTTGGCCCCGGGACTAGCGGGGGGGCCGCTCAATGAGCAGTTCTTC
cdr3_aa: CASSLAPGLAGGPLNEQFF

v_call: TRBV12-3/TRBV12-4
cdr3_length: 15
clone_size: -
d_call: TRBD1
j_call: TRBJ2-1
cdr3_nt: TGTGACAGCAGTTCTCATGGACAGGGTGGGAATGAGCAGTTCTTC
cdr3_aa: CDSSSHGQGGNEQFF

v_call: TRBV10-3
cdr3_length: 15
clone_size: few
d_call: -
j_call: TRBJ2-5
cdr3_nt: TGTGCCATCAGTGAGTCCCGACTCGGAGGAGAGACCCAGTACTTC
cdr3_aa: CAISESRLGGETQYF

v_call: TRBV5-1
cdr3_length: 14
clone_size: many
d_call: -
j_call: TRBJ1-1
cdr3_nt: TGCGCCAGCAGCTTGGGCCTTCCGAACACTGAAGCTTTCTTT
cdr3_aa: CASSLGLPNTEAFF

v_call: TRBV7-2
cdr3_length: 13
clone_size: few
d_call: -
j_call: TRBJ1-4
cdr3_nt: TGTGCCAGCAGGACTGGGTGGGGGACGGTGCTGTTTTTT
cdr3_aa: CASRTGWGTVLFF

v_call: TRBV20-1
cdr3_length: 13
clone_size: few
d_call: -
j_call: TRBJ1-1
cdr3_nt: TGCAGTGCTAGTCAGGAGTTGAACACTGAAGCTTTCTTT
cdr3_aa: CSASQELNTEAFF

v_call: TRBV6-5
cdr3_length: 13
clone_size: few
d_call: -
j_call: TRBJ2-7
cdr3_nt: TGTGCCAGCAGTTCGGGACGGACCTACGAGCAGTACTTC
cdr3_aa: CASSSGRTYEQYF

v_call: TRBV5-1
cdr3_length: 16
clone_size: -
d_call: -
j_call: TRBJ2-7
cdr3_nt: TGCGCCAGCAGCGGAGGACATCCGGGGCAGTCCTACGAGCAGTACTTC
cdr3_aa: CASSGGHPGQSYEQYF

v_call: TRBV18
cdr3_length: 13
clone_size: -
d_call: -
j_call: TRBJ1-1
cdr3_nt: TGTGCCAGCTCACCCACGCAGGCCGGGGAAGCTTTCTTT
cdr3_aa: CASSPTQAGEAFF

v_call: TRBV29-1
cdr3_length: 14
clone_size: -
d_call: -
j_call: TRBJ2-6
cdr3_nt: TGCAGCGTTGGTACAGCCTCTGGGGCCAACGTCCTGACTTTC
cdr3_aa: CSVGTASGANVLTF

v_call: TRBV4-2
cdr3_length: 17
clone_size: -
d_call: -
j_call: TRBJ1-5
cdr3_nt: TGTGCCAGCAGCCAAGATGAGGGCGGGGCCCTCGGATGGCCCCAGCATTTT
cdr3_aa: CASSQDEGGALGWPQHF

v_call: TRBV5-1
cdr3_length: 15
clone_size: few
d_call: TRBD1
j_call: TRBJ1-1
cdr3_nt: TGCGCCAGCAGCTTGGACAGGGGCATGAGCACTGAAGCTTTCTTT
cdr3_aa: CASSLDRGMSTEAFF

v_call: TRBV6-5
cdr3_length: 12
clone_size: few
d_call: -
j_call: TRBJ2-7
cdr3_nt: TGTGCCAGCAGGGGCGATTCCTACGAGCAGTACTTC
cdr3_aa: CASRGDSYEQYF

v_call: TRBV28
cdr3_length: 14
clone_size: few
d_call: TRBD2
j_call: TRBJ2-7
cdr3_nt: TGTGCCAGCAGTCGCGGGAGGTTTTTCTACGAGCAGTACTTC
cdr3_aa: CASSRGRFFYEQYF

v_call: TRBV11-2
cdr3_length: 19
clone_size: -
d_call: TRBD2
j_call: TRBJ2-1
cdr3_nt: TGTGCCAGCGGCCCGGGGGGACTAGCGGAGTTGAGCTCCTACAATGAGCAGTTCTTC
cdr3_aa: CASGPGGLAELSSYNEQFF

v_call: TRBV18
cdr3_length: 13
clone_size: -
d_call: -
j_call: TRBJ1-5
cdr3_nt: TGTGCCAGCTCGCACAGGGACAATCAGCCCCAGCATTTT
cdr3_aa: CASSHRDNQPQHF

v_call: TRBV3-1
cdr3_length: 16
clone_size: -
d_call: -
j_call: TRBJ1-5
cdr3_nt: TGTGCCAGCAGCCAAGACCGGGGGGTTGTTGCGCAGCCCCAGCATTTT
cdr3_aa: CASSQDRGVVAQPQHF

v_call: TRBV7-9
cdr3_length: 15
clone_size: -
d_call: -
j_call: TRBJ2-7
cdr3_nt: TGTGCCAGCGGCTTGGCCAGGGGATCCTCCTACGAGCAGTACTTC
cdr3_aa: CASGLARGSSYEQYF

v_call: TRBV5-1
cdr3_length: 16
clone_size: -
d_call: TRBD2
j_call: TRBJ2-3
cdr3_nt: TGCGCCAGCAGTCCCGCCAGCGGGGGGCCATGGGATACGCAGTATTTT
cdr3_aa: CASSPASGGPWDTQYF

v_call: TRBV20-1
cdr3_length: 15
clone_size: -
d_call: TRBD1
j_call: TRBJ2-7
cdr3_nt: TGCAGTGCTAGAGTACCCAGACAGGGGGCCTACGAGCAGTACTTC
cdr3_aa: CSARVPRQGAYEQYF

v_call: TRBV4-1
cdr3_length: 13
clone_size: many
d_call: -
j_call: TRBJ1-6
cdr3_nt: TGCGCCAGCAGCCAAACTCAGGAAAATTCCCTCCACTTT
cdr3_aa: CASSQTQENSLHF

v_call: TRBV5-1
cdr3_length: 11
clone_size: many
d_call: -
j_call: TRBJ1-1
cdr3_nt: TGCGCCAGCAGCTATGACACTGAAGCTTTCTTT
cdr3_aa: CASSYDTEAFF

v_call: TRBV5-1
cdr3_length: 15
clone_size: few
d_call: TRBD1
j_call: TRBJ1-2
cdr3_nt: TGCGCCAGCAGCTTGTCACGGACAGGGGACTATGGCTACACCTTC
cdr3_aa: CASSLSRTGDYGYTF

v_call: TRBV12-5
cdr3_length: 14
clone_size: -
d_call: -
j_call: TRBJ1-1
cdr3_nt: TGTGCTAGTGGTACCGGGACGGGGAACACTGAAGCTTTCTTT
cdr3_aa: CASGTGTGNTEAFF

v_call: TRBV6-1
cdr3_length: 19
clone_size: -
d_call: TRBD1
j_call: TRBJ2-6
cdr3_nt: TGTGCCAGCACGACCCGGACAGGGTTGACGTTCTCTGGGGCCAACGTCCTGACTTTC
cdr3_aa: CASTTRTGLTFSGANVLTF

v_call: TRBV11-2
cdr3_length: 17
clone_size: few
d_call: -
j_call: TRBJ1-4
cdr3_nt: TGTGCCAGCAGCTTAGTTTTTCGGGCTGCAACTAATGAAAAACTGTTTTTT
cdr3_aa: CASSLVFRAATNEKLFF

v_call: TRBV4-2
cdr3_length: 17
clone_size: -
d_call: TRBD2
j_call: TRBJ2-1
cdr3_nt: TGTGCCAGCAGCCAAGGGGGTCCGTCGGGAGGCGTAAATGAGCAGTTCTTC
cdr3_aa: CASSQGGPSGGVNEQFF

v_call: TRBV7-9
cdr3_length: 16
clone_size: -
d_call: -
j_call: TRBJ1-1
cdr3_nt: TGTGCCAGCAGCCCAATAATGTATACCGGGACAATCGAAGCTTTCTTT
cdr3_aa: CASSPIMYTGTIEAFF

v_call: TRBV6-5
cdr3_length: 17
clone_size: -
d_call: TRBD1
j_call: TRBJ1-2
cdr3_nt: TGTGCCAGCAGTTACTCCGGGACAGGGGGCGCCGGGTATGGCTACACCTTC
cdr3_aa: CASSYSGTGGAGYGYTF

v_call: TRBV7-3
cdr3_length: 15
clone_size: -
d_call: TRBD1
j_call: TRBJ2-1
cdr3_nt: TGTGCCAGCAGCTTCCCGGGACAGAGCCACAATGAGCAGTTCTTC
cdr3_aa: CASSFPGQSHNEQFF

v_call: TRBV7-8
cdr3_length: 14
clone_size: -
d_call: -
j_call: TRBJ1-4
cdr3_nt: TGTGCCAGCAGCCGGGACCGTCTTAATGAAAAACTGTTTTTT
cdr3_aa: CASSRDRLNEKLFF

v_call: TRBV12-3/TRBV12-4
cdr3_length: 14
clone_size: many
d_call: -
j_call: TRBJ2-5
cdr3_nt: TGTGCCAGCAGTTTAGGCGGGGCGCAGGAGACCCAGTACTTC
cdr3_aa: CASSLGGAQETQYF

v_call: TRBV6-1
cdr3_length: 14
clone_size: few
d_call: -
j_call: TRBJ2-2
cdr3_nt: TGTGCCAGCAGTGACGCTAGCGCCACCGGGGAGCTGTTTTTT
cdr3_aa: CASSDASATGELFF

v_call: TRBV20-1
cdr3_length: 15
clone_size: -
d_call: TRBD1
j_call: TRBJ1-2
cdr3_nt: TGCAGTGCCGGACAGGGGCCTGCTGGGGTCTATGGCTACACCTTC
cdr3_aa: CSAGQGPAGVYGYTF

v_call: TRBV6-2/TRBV6-3
cdr3_length: 12
clone_size: few
d_call: TRBD2
j_call: TRBJ2-5
cdr3_nt: TGTGCCAGCAAGACTAGCGCGGAGACCCAGTACTTC
cdr3_aa: CASKTSAETQYF

v_call: TRBV6-2/TRBV6-3
cdr3_length: 13
clone_size: -
d_call: -
j_call: TRBJ1-6
cdr3_nt: TGTGCCAGCAGTTACGGGCCGGCCTCACCCCTCCACTTT
cdr3_aa: CASSYGPASPLHF

v_call: TRBV7-9
cdr3_length: 15
clone_size: many
d_call: -
j_call: TRBJ2-4
cdr3_nt: TGTGCCAGCAGCTTTGGGGGGTTAGCCAAAAACATTCAGTACTTC
cdr3_aa: CASSFGGLAKNIQYF

v_call: TRBV19
cdr3_length: 15
clone_size: few
d_call: -
j_call: TRBJ2-1
cdr3_nt: TGTGCCACGAAGGGGGCGGGACTAGGTGTTCCTGAGCAGTTCTTC
cdr3_aa: CATKGAGLGVPEQFF

v_call: TRBV19
cdr3_length: 13
clone_size: -
d_call: -
j_call: TRBJ1-2
cdr3_nt: TGTGCCAGTAGTATAGGGGCACAACGGGGCTACACCTTC
cdr3_aa: CASSIGAQRGYTF

v_call: TRBV5-1
cdr3_length: 14
clone_size: few
d_call: -
j_call: TRBJ2-1
cdr3_nt: TGCGCCAGCAGCTTGGCCAGCGCGGGCGGTGAGCAGTTCTTC
cdr3_aa: CASSLASAGGEQFF

v_call: TRBV12-3/TRBV12-4
cdr3_length: 12
clone_size: few
d_call: -
j_call: TRBJ2-7
cdr3_nt: TGTGCCAGCAGTTCGGGCTCACGGGAGCAGTACTTC
cdr3_aa: CASSSGSREQYF